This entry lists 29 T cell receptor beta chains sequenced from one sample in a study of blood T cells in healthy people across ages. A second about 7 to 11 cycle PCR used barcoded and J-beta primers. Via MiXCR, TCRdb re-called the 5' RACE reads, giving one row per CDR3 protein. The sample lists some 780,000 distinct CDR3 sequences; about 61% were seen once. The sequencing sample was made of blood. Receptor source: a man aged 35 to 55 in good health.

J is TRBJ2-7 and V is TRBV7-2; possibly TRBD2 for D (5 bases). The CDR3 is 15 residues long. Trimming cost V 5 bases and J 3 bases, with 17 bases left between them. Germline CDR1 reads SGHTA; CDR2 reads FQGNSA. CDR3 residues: CASSPTTGRGYEQYF. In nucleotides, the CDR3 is TGTGCCAGCAGCCCAACCACGGGGAGAGGCTACGAGCAGTACTTC.

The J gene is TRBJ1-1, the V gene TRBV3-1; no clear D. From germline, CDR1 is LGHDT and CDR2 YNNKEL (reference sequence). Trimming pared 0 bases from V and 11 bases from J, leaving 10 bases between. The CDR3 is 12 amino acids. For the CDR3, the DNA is TGTGCCAGCAGCCAAGATGTGGGGAGGGCTTTCTTT. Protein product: CASSQDVGRAFF.

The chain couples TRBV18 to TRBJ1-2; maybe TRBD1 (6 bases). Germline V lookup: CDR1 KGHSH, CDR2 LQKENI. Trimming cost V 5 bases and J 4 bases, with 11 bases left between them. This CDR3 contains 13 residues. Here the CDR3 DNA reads TGTGCCAGCTCATGGGGGGCTGGCTATGGCTACACCTTC. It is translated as CASSWGAGYGYTF.

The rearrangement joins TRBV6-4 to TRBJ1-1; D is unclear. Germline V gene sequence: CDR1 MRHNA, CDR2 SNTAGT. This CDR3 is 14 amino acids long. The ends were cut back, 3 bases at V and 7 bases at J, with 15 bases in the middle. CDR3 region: CASSETYPSGEAFF. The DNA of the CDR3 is TGTGCCAGCAGTGAGACATACCCCTCGGGTGAAGCTTTCTTT.

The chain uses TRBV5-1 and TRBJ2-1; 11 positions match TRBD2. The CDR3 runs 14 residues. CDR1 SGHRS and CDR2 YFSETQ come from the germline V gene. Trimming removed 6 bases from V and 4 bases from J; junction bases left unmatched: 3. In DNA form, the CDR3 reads TGCGCCAGCACCTCTAGCGGGGGGTACAATGAGCAGTTCTTC. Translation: CASTSSGGYNEQFF.

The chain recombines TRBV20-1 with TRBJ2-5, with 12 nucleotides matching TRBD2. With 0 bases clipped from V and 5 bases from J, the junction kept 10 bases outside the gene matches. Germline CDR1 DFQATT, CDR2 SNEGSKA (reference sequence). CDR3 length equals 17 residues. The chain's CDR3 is CSARDSLAGGRTETQYF. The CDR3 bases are TGCAGTGCTAGAGATTCGCTAGCGGGAGGGCGAACGGAGACCCAGTACTTC.

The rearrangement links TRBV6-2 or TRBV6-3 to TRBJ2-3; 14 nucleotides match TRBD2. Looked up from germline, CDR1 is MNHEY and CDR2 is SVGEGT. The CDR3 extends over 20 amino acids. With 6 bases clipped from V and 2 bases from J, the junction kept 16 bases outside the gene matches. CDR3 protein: CASSPGIGTSGSMNTDTQYF. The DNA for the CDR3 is TGTGCCAGCAGCCCCGGGATAGGGACTAGCGGGAGTATGAACACAGATACGCAGTATTTT.

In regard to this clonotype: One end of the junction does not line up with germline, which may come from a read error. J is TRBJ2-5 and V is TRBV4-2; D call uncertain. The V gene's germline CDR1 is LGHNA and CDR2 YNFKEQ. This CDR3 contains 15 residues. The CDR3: CTSSQASARAETQYF. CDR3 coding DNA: TGTACCAGCAGCCAAGCGTCAGCGCGAGCGGAGACCCAGTACTTC.

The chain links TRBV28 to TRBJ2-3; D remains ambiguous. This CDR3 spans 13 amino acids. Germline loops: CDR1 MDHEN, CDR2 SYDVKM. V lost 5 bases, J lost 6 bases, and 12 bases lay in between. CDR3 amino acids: CASSQNLMDTQYF. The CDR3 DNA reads TGTGCCAGCAGTCAAAACCTAATGGATACGCAGTATTTT.

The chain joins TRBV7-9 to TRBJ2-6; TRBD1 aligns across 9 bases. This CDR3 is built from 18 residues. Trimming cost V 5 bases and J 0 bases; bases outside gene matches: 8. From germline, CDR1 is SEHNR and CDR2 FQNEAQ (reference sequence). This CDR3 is CASSKGTGQVSGANVLTF. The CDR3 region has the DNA TGTGCCAGCAGCAAGGGGACAGGGCAGGTCTCTGGGGCCAACGTCCTGACTTTC.

The CDR3 coding sequence is TGCGCCAGCAGCCCGGGCTCTAGCGGGGGGCGCACAGATACGCAGTATTTT. Its protein product is CASSPGSSGGRTDTQYF. The rearrangement links TRBV5-1 to TRBJ2-3; TRBD2 agrees at 11 bases. CDR1 SGHRS and CDR2 YFSETQ come from the germline V gene. The CDR3 runs to 17 residues. With V trimmed by 4 bases and J by 1 base, 8 bases remained unmatched.

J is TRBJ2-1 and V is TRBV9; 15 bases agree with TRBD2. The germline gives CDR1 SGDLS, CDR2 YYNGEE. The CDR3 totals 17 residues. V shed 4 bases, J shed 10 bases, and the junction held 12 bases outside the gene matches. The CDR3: CASSITGTSGGLGEQFF. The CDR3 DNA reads TGTGCCAGCAGCATAACCGGGACTAGCGGGGGGTTGGGGGAGCAGTTCTTC. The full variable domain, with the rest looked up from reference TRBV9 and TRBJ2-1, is DSGVTQTPKHLITATGQRVTLRCSPRSGDLSVYWYQQSLDQGLQFLIQYYNGEERAKGNILERFSAQQFPDLHSELNLSSLELGDSALYFCASSITGTSGGLGEQFFGPGTRLTVL.

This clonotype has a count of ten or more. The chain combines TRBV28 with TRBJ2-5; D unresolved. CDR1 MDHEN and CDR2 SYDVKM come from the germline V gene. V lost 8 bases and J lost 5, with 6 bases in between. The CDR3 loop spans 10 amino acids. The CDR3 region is CASGQETQYF. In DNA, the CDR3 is TGTGCCAGCGGGCAGGAGACCCAGTACTTC.

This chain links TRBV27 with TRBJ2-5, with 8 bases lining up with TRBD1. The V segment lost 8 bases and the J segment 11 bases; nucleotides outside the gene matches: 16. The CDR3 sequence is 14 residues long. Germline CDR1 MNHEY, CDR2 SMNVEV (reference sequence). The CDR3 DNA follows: TGTGCCAGCGCCCGGGACAGGAGAACAGACGGGCAGTACTTC. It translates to CASARDRRTDGQYF.

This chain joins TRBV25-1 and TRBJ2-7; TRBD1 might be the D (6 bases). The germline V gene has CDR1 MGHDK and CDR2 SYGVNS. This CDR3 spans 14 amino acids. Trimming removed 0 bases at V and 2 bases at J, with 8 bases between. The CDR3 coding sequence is TGTGCCAGCAGTGAATATGACAGGCCCTACGAGCAGTACTTC. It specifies CASSEYDRPYEQYF.

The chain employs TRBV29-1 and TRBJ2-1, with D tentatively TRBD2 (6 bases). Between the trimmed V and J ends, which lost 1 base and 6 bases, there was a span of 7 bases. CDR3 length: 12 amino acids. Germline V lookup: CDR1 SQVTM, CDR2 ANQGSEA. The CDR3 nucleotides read TGCAGCGTTGAAGGGGGACTCAATGAGCAGTTCTTC. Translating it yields CSVEGGLNEQFF.

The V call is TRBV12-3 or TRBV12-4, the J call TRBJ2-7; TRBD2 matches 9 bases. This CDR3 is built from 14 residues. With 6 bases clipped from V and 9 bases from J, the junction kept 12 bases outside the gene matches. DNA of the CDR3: TGTGCCAGCAGCGTCCGAGGCGGGAGGGCCGGGCAGTACTTC. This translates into CASSVRGGRAGQYF.

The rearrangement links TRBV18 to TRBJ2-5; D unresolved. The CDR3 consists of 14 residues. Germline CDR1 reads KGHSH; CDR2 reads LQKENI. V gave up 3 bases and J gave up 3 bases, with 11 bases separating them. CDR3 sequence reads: CASSPARLEETQYF. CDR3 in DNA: TGTGCCAGCTCACCTGCCAGGTTGGAAGAGACCCAGTACTTC.

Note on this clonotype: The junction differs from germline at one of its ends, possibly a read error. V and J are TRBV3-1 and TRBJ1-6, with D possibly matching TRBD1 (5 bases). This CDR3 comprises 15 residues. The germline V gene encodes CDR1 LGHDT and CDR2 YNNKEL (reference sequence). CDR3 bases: TGTGTCAGCAGCCAGCCTGACAGTGCAAATTCACCCCTCCACTTT. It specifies CVSSQPDSANSPLHF.

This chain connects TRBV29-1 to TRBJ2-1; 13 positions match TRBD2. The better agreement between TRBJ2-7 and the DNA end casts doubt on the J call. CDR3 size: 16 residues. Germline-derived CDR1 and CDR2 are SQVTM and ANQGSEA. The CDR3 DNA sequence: TGCAGCGCCCATGGGGGGACTAGCGGGACTTACAATGAGCAGTACTTC. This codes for CSAHGGTSGTYNEQYF.

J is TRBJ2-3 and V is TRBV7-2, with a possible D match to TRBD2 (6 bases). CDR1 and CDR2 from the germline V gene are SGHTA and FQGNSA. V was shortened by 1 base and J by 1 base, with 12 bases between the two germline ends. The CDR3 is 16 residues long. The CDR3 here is CASSLGSLAGTDTQYF. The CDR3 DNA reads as TGTGCCAGCAGCTTAGGATCACTAGCCGGCACAGATACGCAGTATTTT.

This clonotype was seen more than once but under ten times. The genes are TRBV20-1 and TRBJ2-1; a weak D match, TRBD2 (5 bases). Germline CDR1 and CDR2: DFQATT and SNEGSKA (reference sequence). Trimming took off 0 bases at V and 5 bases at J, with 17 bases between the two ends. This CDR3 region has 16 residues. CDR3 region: CSARDNVREFNNEQFF. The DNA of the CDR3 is TGCAGTGCTAGAGATAACGTCCGGGAATTCAACAATGAGCAGTTCTTC.

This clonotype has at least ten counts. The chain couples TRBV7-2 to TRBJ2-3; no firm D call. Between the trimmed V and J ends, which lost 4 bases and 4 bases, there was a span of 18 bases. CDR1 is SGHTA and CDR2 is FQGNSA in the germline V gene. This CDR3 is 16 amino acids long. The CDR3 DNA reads TGTGCCAGCAGCTCCCGTCAGTCCCCACGTCCAGATACGCAGTATTTT. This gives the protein CASSSRQSPRPDTQYF.

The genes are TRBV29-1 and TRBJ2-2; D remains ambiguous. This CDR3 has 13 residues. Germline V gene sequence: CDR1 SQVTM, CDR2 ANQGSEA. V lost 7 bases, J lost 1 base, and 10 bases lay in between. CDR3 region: CSALGENTGELFF. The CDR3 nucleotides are TGCAGCGCTCTAGGAGAGAACACCGGGGAGCTGTTTTTT.

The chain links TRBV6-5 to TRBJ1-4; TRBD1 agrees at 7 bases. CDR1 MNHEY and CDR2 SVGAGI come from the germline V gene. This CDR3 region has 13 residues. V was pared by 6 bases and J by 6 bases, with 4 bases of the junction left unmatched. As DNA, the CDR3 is TGTGCCAGCAGCATCGACAGGGATGAAAAACTGTTTTTT. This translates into CASSIDRDEKLFF.

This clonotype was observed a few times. DNA for the CDR3: TGTGCCAGCAGCTTCTTAGAGAGCACAGATACGCAGTATTTT. Translated: CASSFLESTDTQYF. The V gene is TRBV7-9, the J gene TRBJ2-3; D not resolved. The CDR3 loop spans 14 amino acids. Germline loops: CDR1 SEHNR, CDR2 FQNEAQ (reference sequence). The germline V and J ends were trimmed by 3 bases and 0 bases, with 7 bases remaining between them.

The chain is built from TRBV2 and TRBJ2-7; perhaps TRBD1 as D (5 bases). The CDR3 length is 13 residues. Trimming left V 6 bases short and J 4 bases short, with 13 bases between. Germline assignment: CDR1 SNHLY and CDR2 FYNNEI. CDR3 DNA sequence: TGTGCCAGCAGAGGTGGACAAACTTACGAGCAGTACTTC. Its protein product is CASRGGQTYEQYF.

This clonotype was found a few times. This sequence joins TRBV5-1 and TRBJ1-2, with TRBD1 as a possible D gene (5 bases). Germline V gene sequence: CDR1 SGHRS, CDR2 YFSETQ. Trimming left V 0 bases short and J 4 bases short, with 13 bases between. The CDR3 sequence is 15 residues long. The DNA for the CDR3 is TGCGCCAGCAGCTTGGTGGCAGGGAGCCCCTATGGCTACACCTTC. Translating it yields CASSLVAGSPYGYTF.

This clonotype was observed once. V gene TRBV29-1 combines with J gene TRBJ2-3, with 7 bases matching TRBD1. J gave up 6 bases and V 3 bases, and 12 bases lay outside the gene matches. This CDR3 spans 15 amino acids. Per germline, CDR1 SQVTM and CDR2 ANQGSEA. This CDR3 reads CSVEAGGPTADTQYF. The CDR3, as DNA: TGCAGCGTTGAGGCAGGGGGACCGACGGCCGATACGCAGTATTTT.